The 17 T cell receptor beta chains given below trace back to one sample, sequenced in a study of blood T cell repertoires in COVID-19. The protocol was immunoSEQ multiplex PCR, while the TCRdb copy is restricted to in-frame clones and leaves out a portion. The data show about 130,000 clones, 70% to 85% seen once. Sequenced: PBMCs or T cells enriched from blood (not recorded which). The origin of the receptors is a man aged 45-60 years who had recovered from COVID-19.

V usage is TRBV7-3 and J usage is TRBJ2-3, with a tentative D call TRBD2 (6 bases). The CDR3 length is 14 residues. The germline gives CDR1 SGHTA, CDR2 FQGTGA. Trimming removed 1 base from V and 5 bases from J, with 10 bases in between. Here the CDR3 DNA reads TGTGCCAGCAGCTTAATTCCTAGCGTAGATACGCAGTATTTT. Protein product: CASSLIPSVDTQYF.

The chain is built from TRBV5-1 and TRBJ1-1; 8 bases are a match to TRBD1. The germline gives CDR1 SGHRS, CDR2 YFSETQ. Unmatched junction bases numbered 11, after V lost 4 bases and J lost 3 bases. The CDR3 is made up of 16 amino acids. The CDR3 bases are TGCGCCAGCAGCCTTGGACAGGGAGGACTGTACACTGAAGCTTTCTTT. Translation gives CASSLGQGGLYTEAFF.

This chain uses TRBV28 with TRBJ1-6, with 9 nucleotides matching TRBD1. This CDR3 has 15 amino acids. Trimming removed 6 bases from V and 10 bases from J; junction bases left unmatched: 10. Germline CDR1 is MDHEN and CDR2 is SYDVKM. CDR3 sequence (DNA): TGTGCCAGCAGCACCGGGACAGGGCGACGCTCACCCCTCCACTTT. Its translation: CASSTGTGRRSPLHF.

In nucleotides, the CDR3 is TGTGCCAGCAGCTCTATAGTGGCAGATACGCAGTATTTT. Its translation is CASSSIVADTQYF. This rearrangement joins TRBV5-5 to TRBJ2-3, with unresolved D. The germline V and J ends were trimmed by 3 bases and 4 bases, with 9 bases remaining between them. The CDR3 extends over 13 amino acids. Germline V lookup: CDR1 SGHKS, CDR2 YYEKEE (reference sequence).

This clone occurred a few times. The chain recombines TRBV11-2 with TRBJ2-7; D is perhaps TRBD2 (6 bases). V was trimmed by 1 base and J by 3 bases, leaving 7 bases between them. The CDR3 extends over 13 amino acids. Germline V CDR1 and CDR2: SGHAT, FQNNGV. DNA for the CDR3: TGTGCCAGCAGCTTAGGCGGGGACTACGAGCAGTACTTC. As protein: CASSLGGDYEQYF.

The CDR3, as DNA: TGCGCCAGCAGCCAAGACAGTAAGACTGAAGCTTTCTTT. It encodes CASSQDSKTEAFF. The J gene is TRBJ1-1, the V gene TRBV4-3; the D is unclear. The CDR3 is 13 residues long. Germline V lookup: CDR1 LGHNA, CDR2 YSLEER. With 0 bases removed from V and 5 bases from J, the gap between germline ends came to 7 bases.

This clone was detected only once. The chain joins TRBV12-3 or TRBV12-4 to TRBJ1-1; D remains ambiguous. The CDR3 is made up of 13 amino acids. The V and J ends lost 6 bases and 0 bases respectively, with 8 bases between them. CDR3: CASRDGMNTEAFF. The CDR3 coding sequence is TGTGCCAGCAGGGACGGGATGAACACTGAAGCTTTCTTT.

J is TRBJ2-7 and V is TRBV6-1; possibly TRBD1 for D (5 bases). The V and J ends lost 4 bases and 6 bases respectively, with 25 bases between them. Looked up from germline, CDR1 is MNHNS and CDR2 is SASEGT. The CDR3 extends over 17 amino acids. Here the CDR3 reads CASSGEGAGPRFREQYF. In nucleotides, the CDR3 is TGTGCCAGCAGTGGCGAAGGGGCAGGGCCCCGATTTCGCGAGCAGTACTTC.

This CDR3 is CASSQDPGQGLSDTQYF. The CDR3 bases are TGCGCCAGCAGCCAAGATCCGGGACAGGGGTTGTCAGATACGCAGTATTTT. The rearrangement joins TRBV4-3 to TRBJ2-3; 10 nucleotides align to TRBD1. Trimming cost V 0 bases and J 4 bases; bases outside gene matches: 7. The CDR3 has 17 residues. In germline, CDR1 is LGHNA, CDR2 YSLEER.

V gene TRBV25-1 combines with J gene TRBJ1-2; D is perhaps TRBD1 (6 bases). Looked up from germline, CDR1 is MGHDK and CDR2 is SYGVNS. Trimming removed 2 bases from V and 8 bases from J, with 27 bases in between. This CDR3 has 18 residues. Here the CDR3 reads CASSEGSGGAPFSRGYTF. In DNA, the CDR3 is TGTGCCAGCAGTGAAGGTTCCGGGGGGGCGCCTTTTTCTAGGGGCTACACCTTC.

The rearrangement joins TRBV7-9 to TRBJ1-5, with a weak D call TRBD1 (5 bases). The CDR3 loop spans 14 amino acids. From germline, CDR1 is SEHNR and CDR2 FQNEAQ (reference sequence). Between the trimmed V and J ends, which lost 2 bases and 7 bases, there was a span of 12 bases. This CDR3 reads CASSLQGGEQPQHF. The CDR3 DNA reads as TGTGCCAGCAGCTTACAGGGAGGCGAACAGCCCCAGCATTTT.

This clone was found once. The chain joins TRBV20-1 to TRBJ2-7, with D tentatively TRBD1 (5 bases). Germline CDR1 DFQATT, CDR2 SNEGSKA (reference sequence). The CDR3 has 11 residues. The germline V and J ends were trimmed by 2 bases and 6 bases, with 8 bases remaining between them. The CDR3 DNA reads TGCAGTGCTAGACAAACAGGCGAGCAGTACTTC. It encodes CSARQTGEQYF.

The chain carries TRBV29-1 and TRBJ2-5, with D possibly TRBD1 on 6 matching bases. Germline V CDR1 and CDR2: SQVTM, ANQGSEA. Between the trimmed V and J ends, which lost 4 bases and 4 bases, there was a span of 13 bases. This CDR3 spans 13 amino acids. As DNA, the CDR3 is TGCAGCGTTGTAGTGGGGGCGGGAGAGACCCAGTACTTC. It specifies CSVVVGAGETQYF.

The rearrangement links TRBV10-3 to TRBJ2-2, with 7 bases matching TRBD2. Germline V CDR1 and CDR2: ENHRY, SYGVKD. V shed 8 bases and J 6 bases; nucleotides not matched to a gene: 3. The CDR3 covers 12 residues. The CDR3 coding sequence is TGTGCCATCGGCGGACTAGCCGGGGAGCTGTTTTTT. Amino acids: CAIGGLAGELFF.

The chain combines TRBV7-8 with TRBJ2-2, with D maybe TRBD2 (6 bases). The germline CDR1 and CDR2 sequences are SGHVS and FQNEAQ. The germline V and J ends were trimmed by 3 bases and 2 bases, with 7 bases remaining between them. The CDR3 runs to 14 residues. CDR3 residues: CASSLDYNTGELFF. The CDR3 nucleotides are TGTGCCAGCAGCTTGGACTACAACACCGGGGAGCTGTTTTTT.

The count of this clone is one. V is TRBV19 and J is TRBJ2-3; D is ambiguous. The CDR3 runs to 12 residues. V lost 3 bases and J lost 6, with 7 bases in between. CDR1 is LNHDA, CDR2 SQIVND, per germline (reference sequence). CDR3 nucleotides: TGTGCCAGTAGTATGAGGCGGGATACGCAGTATTTT. Translated, it gives CASSMRRDTQYF. The full variable domain, in which reference TRBV19 and TRBJ2-3 provide the parts outside the CDR3, is DGGITQSPKYLFRKEGQNVTLSCEQNLNHDAMYWYRQDPGQGLRLIYYSQIVNDFQKGDIAEGYSVSREKKESFPLTVTSAQKNPTAFYLCASSMRRDTQYFGPGTRLTVL.

J is TRBJ1-5 and V is TRBV6-2 or TRBV6-3; no reliable D call. V lost 4 bases, J lost 0 bases, and 7 bases lay in between. From germline, CDR1 is MNHEY and CDR2 SVGEGT. The CDR3 covers 14 residues. For the CDR3, the DNA is TGTGCCAGCAGTTCCGGGAATAGCAATCAGCCCCAGCATTTT. It translates to CASSSGNSNQPQHF.